This T cell receptor (beta chain) originates from a study of CD8+ T cells in alopecia areata (dated by TCRdb to the late 2010s). With regard to the full study: The treated patients, all with moderate-to-severe alopecia areata, were enrolled in an open-label pilot trial of oral tofacitinib given at 5 to 10 mg twice daily. The study used high-throughput TCRbeta sequencing to examine T cell clonal expansion in alopecia areata, in both the C3H/HeJ mouse model and human patients. Tofacitinib was given for 6 to 18 months, followed by 6 months of follow-up off drug to assess delayed response and recurrence. Patients on tofacitinib were biopsied at baseline and after 4 and 24 weeks of treatment, and several of the patients also had a later scalp biopsy. Disease severity in treated patients was measured with the SALT score, which quantifies the percentage of affected scalp surface area. RNA was obtained with the PAXgene miRNA kit for fixed scalp, the miRNeasy kit for PBMCs, and the RNeasy kit for mouse skin. TCRbeta CDR3 regions were amplified by immunoSEQ multiplex PCR using 35 Vbeta forward and 13 Jbeta reverse primers. Scalp clonality was compared across normal scalp (n=4), patchy alopecia areata scalp (n=8), and alopecia totalis/universalis scalp (n=8). Human TCRbeta sequencing covered scalp tissue and sorted CD4+ and CD8+ peripheral blood T cells from patchy and totalis/universalis alopecia areata patients and healthy controls. General findings and caveats noted by the study authors: Compared with mice, TCR sequences shared between patients were less clear, possibly partly because of HLA diversity across the patient population. Scalp TCR repertoire analysis is complicated because resident alphabeta T cells in normal human skin are also sequenced, whereas mouse skin is dominated by gammadelta T cells. During tofacitinib treatment, many expanded lesional clones stuck around in both scalp and blood, and this persistence may partly explain why relapse happens after treatment is stopped. Tofacitinib significantly decreased scalp clonality and the number of expanded CD8+ clones among the top 100 scalp clones. Compared with normal scalp, lesional scalp, particularly in alopecia totalis/universalis, had higher clonality and more expanded CD8+ clones, which suggests antigenic drive. The treated cohort was small, with a single nonresponder, so links between baseline CD8+ expansion and response need larger studies.

Taken with the paper, the label for treatment or condition translates to: oral pan-JAK inhibitor, 5-10 mg twice daily. Peripheral blood and lesional scalp punch biopsies were obtained from patients with alopecia areata. PBMCs were isolated by density centrifugation and stained for CD3, CD4 and CD8, after which CD4+ and CD8+ T cells were sorted on a FACSAria. V sheds 4 bases and J sheds 4 bases, leaving 16 bases between their ends. From cysteine to phenylalanine, the CDR3 is 14 amino acids long. Only the CDR3 DNA stays, 42 bases, in frame from base 1. CDR1 and CDR2, looked up from the germline V gene, are SQVTM and ANQGSEA. Library creation used the immunoSEQ multiplex PCR assay. RNA was extracted from all samples and reverse transcribed into cDNA as template for TCR sequencing. SuperScript III was used to make first-strand cDNA, primed with a 2:1 mix of oligo-dT and random hexamers. A synthetic immune receptor repertoire was used to measure amplification bias, and any remaining bias was corrected computationally. The original pipeline was this. Raw reads were preprocessed to remove errors, and CDR3 was defined according to IMGT conventions as the region from the conserved cysteine to phenylalanine. Clonality was computed as 1 minus the Shannon entropy, with the entropy normalized by log2 of the number of productive unique TCRs. Whether scalp clones were CD4 or CD8 was inferred by matching scalp TCRbeta sequences against CD4 and CD8 repertoires sorted from blood. TCRdb retrieved this table from immuneACCESS and kept in-frame rearrangements only. Not all clones are present; in checked studies, unresolved V genes account for under half, and no reason is known for the remainder. V and J calls and clone size follow that table, whereas D and trimming were derived from the DNA. The sample profile shows 200,000 to 250,000 clones; approximately 65% of them were found once. The ten largest clones add up to more than 0.95% of the sample.

With regard to this clone: Its antigen is not yet known. No base qualities exist here, and no much larger clone lies one base off it.

This clonotype was obtained from a human donor with alopecia areata. The sequenced sample was CD4+ T cells sorted from blood, obtained at week 44, from a patient treated with tofacitinib. This chain is built from TRBV29-1 and TRBJ1-2, and the D gene may be TRBD1, 6 bases matching. The DNA sequence is TGCAGCGTTGCCCCCCGACAGGCCCTCTATGGCTACACCTTC. This codes for CSVAPRQALYGYTF.